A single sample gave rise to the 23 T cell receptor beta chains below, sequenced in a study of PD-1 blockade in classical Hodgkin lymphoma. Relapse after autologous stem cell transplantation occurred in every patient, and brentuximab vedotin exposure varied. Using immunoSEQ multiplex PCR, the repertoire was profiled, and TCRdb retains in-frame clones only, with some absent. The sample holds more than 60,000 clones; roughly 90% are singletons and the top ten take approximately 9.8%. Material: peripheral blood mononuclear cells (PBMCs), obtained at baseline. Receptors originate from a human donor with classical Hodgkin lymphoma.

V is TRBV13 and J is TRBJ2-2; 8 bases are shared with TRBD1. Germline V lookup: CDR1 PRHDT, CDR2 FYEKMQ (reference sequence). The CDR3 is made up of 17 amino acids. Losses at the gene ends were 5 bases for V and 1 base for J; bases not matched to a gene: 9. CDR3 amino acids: CASSRRPGTGNTGELFF. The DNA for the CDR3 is TGTGCCAGCAGCCGACGACCCGGGACAGGGAACACCGGGGAGCTGTTTTTT.

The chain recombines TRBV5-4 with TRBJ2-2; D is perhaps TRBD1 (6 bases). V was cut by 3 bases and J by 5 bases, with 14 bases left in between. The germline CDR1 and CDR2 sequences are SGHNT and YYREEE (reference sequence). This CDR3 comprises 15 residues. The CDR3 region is CASSSTGPLTGELFF. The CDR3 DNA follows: TGTGCCAGCAGCTCTACAGGGCCCTTAACCGGGGAGCTGTTTTTT.

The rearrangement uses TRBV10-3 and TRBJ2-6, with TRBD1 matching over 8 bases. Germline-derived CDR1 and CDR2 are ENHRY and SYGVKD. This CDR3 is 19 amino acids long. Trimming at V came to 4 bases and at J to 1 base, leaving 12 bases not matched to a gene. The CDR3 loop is CAISGPPDRVVSGANVLTF. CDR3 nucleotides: TGTGCCATCAGTGGCCCCCCGGACAGGGTGGTGTCTGGGGCCAACGTCCTGACTTTC.

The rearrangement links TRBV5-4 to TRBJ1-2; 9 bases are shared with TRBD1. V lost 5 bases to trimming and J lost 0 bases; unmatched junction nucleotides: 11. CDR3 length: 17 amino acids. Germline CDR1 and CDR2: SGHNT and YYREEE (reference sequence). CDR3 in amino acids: CASSKGGGTGSNYGYTF. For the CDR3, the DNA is TGTGCCAGCAGTAAAGGTGGGGGGACAGGGTCTAACTATGGCTACACCTTC.

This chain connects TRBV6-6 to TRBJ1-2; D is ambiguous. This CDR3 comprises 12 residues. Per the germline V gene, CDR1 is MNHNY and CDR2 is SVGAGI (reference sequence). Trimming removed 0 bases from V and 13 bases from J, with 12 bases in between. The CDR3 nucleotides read TGTGCCAGCAGTTACTCGGGCGCGAAGGGCACCTTC. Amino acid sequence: CASSYSGAKGTF.

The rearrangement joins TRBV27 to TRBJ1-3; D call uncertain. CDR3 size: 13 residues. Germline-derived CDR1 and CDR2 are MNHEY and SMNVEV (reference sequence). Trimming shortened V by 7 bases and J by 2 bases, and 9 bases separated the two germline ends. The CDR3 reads CASKARTGNTIYF. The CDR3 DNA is TGTGCCAGCAAGGCCAGGACTGGAAACACCATATATTTT.

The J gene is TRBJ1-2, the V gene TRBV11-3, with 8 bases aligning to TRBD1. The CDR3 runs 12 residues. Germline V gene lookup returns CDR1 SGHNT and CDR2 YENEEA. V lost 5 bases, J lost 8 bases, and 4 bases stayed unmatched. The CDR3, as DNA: TGTGCCAGCAGCCGGACAGGGAACGGCTACACCTTC. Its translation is CASSRTGNGYTF.

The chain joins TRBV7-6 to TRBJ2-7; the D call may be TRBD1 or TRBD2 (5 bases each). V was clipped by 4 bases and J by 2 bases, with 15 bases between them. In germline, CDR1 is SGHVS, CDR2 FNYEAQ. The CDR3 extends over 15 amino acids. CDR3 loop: CASSYTLDSTYEQYF. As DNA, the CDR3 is TGTGCCAGCAGCTACACACTAGACAGCACCTACGAGCAGTACTTC.

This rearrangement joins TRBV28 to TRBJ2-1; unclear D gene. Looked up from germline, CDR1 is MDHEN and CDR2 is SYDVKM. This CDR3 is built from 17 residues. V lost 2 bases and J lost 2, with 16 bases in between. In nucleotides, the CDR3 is TGTGCCAGCAGTTTAGGGTCGTGGGGTGGGGCCTACAATGAGCAGTTCTTC. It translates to CASSLGSWGGAYNEQFF.

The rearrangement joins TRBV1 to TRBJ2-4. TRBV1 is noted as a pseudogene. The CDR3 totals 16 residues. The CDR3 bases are TGCACCAGCAGCGATACCAGGGAGTTCGGCAAAAACATTCAGTACTTC. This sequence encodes CTSSDTREFGKNIQYF.

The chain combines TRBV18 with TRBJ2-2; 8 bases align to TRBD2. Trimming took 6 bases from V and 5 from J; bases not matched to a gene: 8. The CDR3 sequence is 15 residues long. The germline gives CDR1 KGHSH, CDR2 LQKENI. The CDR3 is CASSQQRGSTGELFF. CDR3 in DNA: TGTGCCAGCTCCCAACAGCGGGGGAGTACCGGGGAGCTGTTTTTT.

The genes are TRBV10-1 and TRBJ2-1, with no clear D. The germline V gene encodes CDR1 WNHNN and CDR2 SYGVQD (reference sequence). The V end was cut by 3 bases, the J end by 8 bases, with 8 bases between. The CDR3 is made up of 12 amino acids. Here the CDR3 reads CASSDTPHEQFF. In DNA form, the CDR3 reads TGCGCCAGCAGTGACACGCCGCATGAGCAGTTCTTC.

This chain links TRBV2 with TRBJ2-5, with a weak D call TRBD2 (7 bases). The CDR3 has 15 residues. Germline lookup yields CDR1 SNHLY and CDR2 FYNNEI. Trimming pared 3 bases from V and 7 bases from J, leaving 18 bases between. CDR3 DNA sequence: TGTGCCAGCAGTGAGGGGGGGGCGGAGTGGGGGACCCAGTACTTC. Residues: CASSEGGAEWGTQYF.

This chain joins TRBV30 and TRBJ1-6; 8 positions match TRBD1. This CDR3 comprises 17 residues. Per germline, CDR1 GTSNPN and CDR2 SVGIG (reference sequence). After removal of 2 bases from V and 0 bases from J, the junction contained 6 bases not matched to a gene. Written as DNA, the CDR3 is TGTGCCTGGAGTTCTCGGACAGGGAGCTCCTATAATTCACCCCTCCACTTT. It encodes CAWSSRTGSSYNSPLHF.

This chain's CDR3 is CASSGSGARETQYF. The CDR3, as DNA: TGTGCCAGCAGCGGTAGCGGGGCCCGAGAGACCCAGTACTTC. The V call is TRBV9, the J call TRBJ2-5; 8 nucleotides match TRBD2. V lost 3 bases and J lost 4; bases outside the gene matches: 5. Germline-derived CDR1 and CDR2 are SGDLS and YYNGEE. The CDR3 loop spans 14 amino acids.

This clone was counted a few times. The CDR3 DNA is TGTGCCAGCAGTGAAGGCGGGGCGGGGGGGCCCCGTGAGCAGTTCTTC. The encoded protein is CASSEGGAGGPREQFF. The chain links TRBV2 to TRBJ2-1; the match to TRBD2 covers 9 bases. Trimming took 1 base from V and 9 from J; bases not matched to a gene: 10. The CDR3 is 16 amino acids. The germline V gene encodes CDR1 SNHLY and CDR2 FYNNEI.

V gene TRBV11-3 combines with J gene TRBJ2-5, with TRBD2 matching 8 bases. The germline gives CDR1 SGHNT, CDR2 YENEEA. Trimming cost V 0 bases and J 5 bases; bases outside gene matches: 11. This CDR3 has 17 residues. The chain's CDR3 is CASSLDRLGRAWETQYF. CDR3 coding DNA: TGTGCCAGCAGCTTAGATCGTCTCGGGAGGGCCTGGGAGACCCAGTACTTC.

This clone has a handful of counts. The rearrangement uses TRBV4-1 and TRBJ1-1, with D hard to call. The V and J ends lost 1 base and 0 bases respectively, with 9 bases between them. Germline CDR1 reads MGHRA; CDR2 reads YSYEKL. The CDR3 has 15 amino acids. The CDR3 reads CASSQGGELNTEAFF. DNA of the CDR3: TGCGCCAGCAGCCAAGGTGGGGAGCTGAACACTGAAGCTTTCTTT.

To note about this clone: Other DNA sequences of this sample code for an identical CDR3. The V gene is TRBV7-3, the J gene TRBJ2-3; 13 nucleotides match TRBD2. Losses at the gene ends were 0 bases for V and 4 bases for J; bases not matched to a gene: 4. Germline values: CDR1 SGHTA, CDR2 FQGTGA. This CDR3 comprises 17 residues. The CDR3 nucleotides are TGTGCCAGCAGCTTAACAGGACTAGCGGGAGTTTCAGATACGCAGTATTTT. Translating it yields CASSLTGLAGVSDTQYF.

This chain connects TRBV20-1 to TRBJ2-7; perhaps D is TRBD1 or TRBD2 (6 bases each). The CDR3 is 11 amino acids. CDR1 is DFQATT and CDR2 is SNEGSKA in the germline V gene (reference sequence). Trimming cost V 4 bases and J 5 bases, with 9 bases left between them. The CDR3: CSAKEGDEQYF. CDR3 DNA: TGCAGTGCTAAGGAGGGGGACGAGCAGTACTTC.

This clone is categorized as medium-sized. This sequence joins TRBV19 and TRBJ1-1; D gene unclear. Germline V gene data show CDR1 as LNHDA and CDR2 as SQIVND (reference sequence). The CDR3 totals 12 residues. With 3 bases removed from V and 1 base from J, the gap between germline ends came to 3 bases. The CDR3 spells CASSMGNTEAFF. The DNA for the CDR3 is TGTGCCAGTAGTATGGGGAACACTGAAGCTTTCTTT.

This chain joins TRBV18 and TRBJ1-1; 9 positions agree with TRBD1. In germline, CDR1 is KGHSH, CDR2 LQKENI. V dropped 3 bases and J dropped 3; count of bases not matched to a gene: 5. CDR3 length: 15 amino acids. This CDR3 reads CASSPRQGEDTEAFF. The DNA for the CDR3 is TGTGCCAGCTCACCCCGACAGGGGGAGGACACTGAAGCTTTCTTT.

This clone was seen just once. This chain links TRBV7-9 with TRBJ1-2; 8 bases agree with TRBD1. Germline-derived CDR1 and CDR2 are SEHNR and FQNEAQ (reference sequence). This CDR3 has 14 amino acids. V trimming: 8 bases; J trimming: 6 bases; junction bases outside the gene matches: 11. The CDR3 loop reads CASSTGQGVHGYTF. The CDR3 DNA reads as TGTGCCAGCTCTACTGGACAGGGAGTCCATGGCTACACCTTC.